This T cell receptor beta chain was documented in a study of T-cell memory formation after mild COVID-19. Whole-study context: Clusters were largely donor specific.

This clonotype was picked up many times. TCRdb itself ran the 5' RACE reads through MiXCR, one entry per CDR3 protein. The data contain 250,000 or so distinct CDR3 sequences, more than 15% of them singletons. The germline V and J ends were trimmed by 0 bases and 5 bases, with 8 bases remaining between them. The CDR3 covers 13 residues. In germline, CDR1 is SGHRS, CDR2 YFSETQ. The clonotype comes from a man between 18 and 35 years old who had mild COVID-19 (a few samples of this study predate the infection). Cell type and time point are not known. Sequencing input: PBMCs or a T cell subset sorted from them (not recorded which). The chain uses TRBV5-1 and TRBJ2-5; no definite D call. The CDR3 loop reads CASSLEGSETQYF. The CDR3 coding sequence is TGCGCCAGCAGCTTGGAGGGCAGCGAGACCCAGTACTTC. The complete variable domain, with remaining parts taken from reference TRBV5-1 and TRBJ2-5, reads KAGVTQTPRYLIKTRGQQVTLSCSPISGHRSVSWYQQTPGQGLQFLFEYFSETQRNKGNFPGRFSGRQFSNSRSEMNVSTLELGDSALYLCASSLEGSETQYFGPGTRLLVL.